Shown below are 12 T cell receptor beta chains from a single sample sequenced in a study of T cell repertoires in aging, cancer and after chemotherapy. Amplification of TCR beta used genomic DNA extracted from peripheral blood. Rearranged V-D-J TRB sequences were amplified with a mixed TRB-A/B primer pool. One entry per CDR3 protein results from TCRdb running MiXCR on the multiplex PCR reads. Among 7,300 or so distinct CDR3 sequences listed, 35% to 45% were seen once. Material for sequencing was blood. The receptors here all came from a human donor in good health.

The CDR3 loop reads CASSLEGEVSPLHF. The CDR3 DNA is TGTGCCAGCAGCTTGGAGGGGGAGGTATCACCCCTCCACTTT. The chain combines TRBV5-6 with TRBJ1-6, with D possibly being TRBD1 (6 bases). Per germline, CDR1 SGHDT and CDR2 YYEEEE. Trimming cost V 0 bases and J 10 bases, with 11 bases left between them. The CDR3 loop spans 14 amino acids.

The chain uses TRBV6-5 and TRBJ2-5; TRBD1 matches at 7 bases. The V and J ends lost 2 bases and 3 bases, in that order; junction bases with no gene match: 3. The CDR3 consists of 14 residues. Germline values: CDR1 MNHEY, CDR2 SVGAGI. The CDR3 sequence is CASSYGTAKETQYF. In DNA form, the CDR3 reads TGTGCCAGCAGTTACGGGACAGCCAAAGAGACCCAGTACTTC.

V is TRBV5-6 and J is TRBJ2-7; unclear D gene. V lost 2 bases and J 3 bases, leaving 6 bases between the germline ends. The CDR3 is 12 residues long. CDR1 is SGHDT and CDR2 is YYEEEE in the germline V gene. Here the CDR3 reads CASSFAGYEQYF. CDR3 bases: TGTGCCAGCAGCTTTGCAGGCTACGAGCAGTACTTC.

This sequence joins TRBV4-1 and TRBJ1-2, with D perhaps matching TRBD1 (5 bases). The germline gives CDR1 MGHRA, CDR2 YSYEKL. V shed 0 bases and J shed 0 bases, with 11 bases lying between them. The CDR3 consists of 16 residues. CDR3 amino acids: CASSQDRQNPNYGYTF. DNA of the CDR3: TGCGCCAGCAGCCAAGATCGACAGAATCCTAACTATGGCTACACCTTC.

A few counts support this clonotype. V is TRBV20-1 and J is TRBJ2-3, with 8 bases aligning to TRBD1. Germline V gene data show CDR1 as DFQATT and CDR2 as SNEGSKA (reference sequence). This CDR3 spans 14 amino acids. V trimming: 6 bases; J trimming: 1 base; junction bases outside the gene matches: 6. CDR3 sequence: CSAIPGQGTDTQYF. The DNA for the CDR3 is TGCAGTGCCATCCCGGGACAGGGCACAGATACGCAGTATTTT.

This clonotype was seen more than once but under ten times. The CDR3 DNA reads as TGTGCCTGGAGCGGACAGACCTACGAGCAGTACTTC. Its translation is CAWSGQTYEQYF. V gene TRBV30 combines with J gene TRBJ2-7, with a tentative D call TRBD1 (6 bases). The V end was cut by 3 bases, the J end by 2 bases, with 8 bases between. Per the germline V gene, CDR1 is GTSNPN and CDR2 is SVGIG (reference sequence). CDR3 length: 12 residues.

The V call is TRBV6-5, the J call TRBJ1-5; D remains ambiguous. Between the trimmed V and J ends, which lost 0 bases and 6 bases, there was a span of 9 bases. The germline CDR1 and CDR2 sequences are MNHEY and SVGAGI. The CDR3 totals 14 residues. The CDR3 DNA follows: TGTGCCAGCAGTTACTCGAAAGGGTTTCAGCCCCAGCATTTT. Amino acids: CASSYSKGFQPQHF.

The chain employs TRBV29-1 and TRBJ2-3; tentative D call: TRBD2 (6 bases). The CDR3 runs to 14 residues. Germline V gene sequence: CDR1 SQVTM, CDR2 ANQGSEA. The V gene lost 0 bases and the J gene lost 6 bases, with 13 bases spanning the gap. The CDR3 here is CSVEDRLVADTQYF. The CDR3 DNA reads TGCAGCGTTGAAGACCGACTAGTCGCCGATACGCAGTATTTT.

This clonotype has a handful of counts. The rearrangement uses TRBV19 and TRBJ2-3; TRBD1 might be the D (5 bases). V was clipped by 1 base and J by 2 bases, with 13 bases between them. CDR1 and CDR2 from the germline V gene are LNHDA and SQIVND (reference sequence). The CDR3 consists of 16 residues. The CDR3 loop reads CASSIVWQGYTDTQYF. In nucleotides, the CDR3 is TGTGCCAGTAGTATAGTGTGGCAGGGATACACAGATACGCAGTATTTT.

The chain employs TRBV12-3 or TRBV12-4 and TRBJ1-2; a possible D gene is TRBD1 (5 bases). V dropped 6 bases and J dropped 6 bases, with 17 bases sitting between them. There are 14 residues in the CDR3. Written as DNA, the CDR3 is TGTGCCAGCAGCTTGGGGGAACTCGCGGATGGCTACACCTTC. Protein sequence: CASSLGELADGYTF.

The V and J genes are TRBV20-1 and TRBJ1-3; 8 nucleotides align to TRBD1. Germline lookup yields CDR1 DFQATT and CDR2 SNEGSKA (reference sequence). The V and J ends lost 5 bases and 2 bases, in that order; junction bases with no gene match: 5. The length of the CDR3 is 14 residues. The CDR3 protein is CSAGQTGAGNTIYF. CDR3 DNA: TGCAGTGCTGGGCAGACAGGGGCTGGAAACACCATATATTTT.

This clonotype was observed a few times. This chain uses TRBV7-2 with TRBJ2-5; 16 bases are a match to TRBD2. V shed 4 bases and J 4 bases; nucleotides not matched to a gene: 6. Germline V gene data show CDR1 as SGHTA and CDR2 as FQGNSA. The CDR3 totals 17 residues. CDR3 protein: CASSSGTSGGGRETQYF. CDR3 in DNA: TGTGCCAGCAGCTCCGGGACTAGCGGGGGGGGGAGAGAGACCCAGTACTTC. Complete variable domain (other parts from reference TRBV7-2 and TRBJ2-5): GAGVSQSPSNKVTEKGKDVELRCDPISGHTALYWYRQSLGQGLEFLIYFQGNSAPDKSGLPSDRFSAERTGGSVSTLTIQRTQQEDSAVYLCASSSGTSGGGRETQYFGPGTRLLVL.